In this sample, the clone carrying this T cell receptor beta chain turned up a few times. Its antigen is currently unknown. The data belong to a study of lymphopenia after photon versus proton radiotherapy. Study conclusions and caveats: Relative stability marked proton patients; photon patients lost diversity and naive cells.

This CDR3 is 16 amino acids long. With 0 bases clipped from V and 1 base from J, the junction kept 4 bases outside the gene matches. Looked up from germline, CDR1 is SGHTA and CDR2 is FQGTGA. Generated by immunoSEQ multiplex PCR, the TCRdb table keeps only in-frame clones and is missing some. Here the sample spans some 25,000 clones, 83% being singletons. This rearrangement joins TRBV7-3 to TRBJ2-5; 8 bases are shared with TRBD1. The material sequenced was peripheral blood, taken from a patient treated with photon-based radiotherapy. The sequence was obtained from a woman aged 45-60 years with pancreatic cancer. CDR3 DNA: TGTGCCAGCAGCTTAACCGCGACAGGGGCCCAAGAGACCCAGTACTTC. The encoded protein is CASSLTATGAQETQYF.